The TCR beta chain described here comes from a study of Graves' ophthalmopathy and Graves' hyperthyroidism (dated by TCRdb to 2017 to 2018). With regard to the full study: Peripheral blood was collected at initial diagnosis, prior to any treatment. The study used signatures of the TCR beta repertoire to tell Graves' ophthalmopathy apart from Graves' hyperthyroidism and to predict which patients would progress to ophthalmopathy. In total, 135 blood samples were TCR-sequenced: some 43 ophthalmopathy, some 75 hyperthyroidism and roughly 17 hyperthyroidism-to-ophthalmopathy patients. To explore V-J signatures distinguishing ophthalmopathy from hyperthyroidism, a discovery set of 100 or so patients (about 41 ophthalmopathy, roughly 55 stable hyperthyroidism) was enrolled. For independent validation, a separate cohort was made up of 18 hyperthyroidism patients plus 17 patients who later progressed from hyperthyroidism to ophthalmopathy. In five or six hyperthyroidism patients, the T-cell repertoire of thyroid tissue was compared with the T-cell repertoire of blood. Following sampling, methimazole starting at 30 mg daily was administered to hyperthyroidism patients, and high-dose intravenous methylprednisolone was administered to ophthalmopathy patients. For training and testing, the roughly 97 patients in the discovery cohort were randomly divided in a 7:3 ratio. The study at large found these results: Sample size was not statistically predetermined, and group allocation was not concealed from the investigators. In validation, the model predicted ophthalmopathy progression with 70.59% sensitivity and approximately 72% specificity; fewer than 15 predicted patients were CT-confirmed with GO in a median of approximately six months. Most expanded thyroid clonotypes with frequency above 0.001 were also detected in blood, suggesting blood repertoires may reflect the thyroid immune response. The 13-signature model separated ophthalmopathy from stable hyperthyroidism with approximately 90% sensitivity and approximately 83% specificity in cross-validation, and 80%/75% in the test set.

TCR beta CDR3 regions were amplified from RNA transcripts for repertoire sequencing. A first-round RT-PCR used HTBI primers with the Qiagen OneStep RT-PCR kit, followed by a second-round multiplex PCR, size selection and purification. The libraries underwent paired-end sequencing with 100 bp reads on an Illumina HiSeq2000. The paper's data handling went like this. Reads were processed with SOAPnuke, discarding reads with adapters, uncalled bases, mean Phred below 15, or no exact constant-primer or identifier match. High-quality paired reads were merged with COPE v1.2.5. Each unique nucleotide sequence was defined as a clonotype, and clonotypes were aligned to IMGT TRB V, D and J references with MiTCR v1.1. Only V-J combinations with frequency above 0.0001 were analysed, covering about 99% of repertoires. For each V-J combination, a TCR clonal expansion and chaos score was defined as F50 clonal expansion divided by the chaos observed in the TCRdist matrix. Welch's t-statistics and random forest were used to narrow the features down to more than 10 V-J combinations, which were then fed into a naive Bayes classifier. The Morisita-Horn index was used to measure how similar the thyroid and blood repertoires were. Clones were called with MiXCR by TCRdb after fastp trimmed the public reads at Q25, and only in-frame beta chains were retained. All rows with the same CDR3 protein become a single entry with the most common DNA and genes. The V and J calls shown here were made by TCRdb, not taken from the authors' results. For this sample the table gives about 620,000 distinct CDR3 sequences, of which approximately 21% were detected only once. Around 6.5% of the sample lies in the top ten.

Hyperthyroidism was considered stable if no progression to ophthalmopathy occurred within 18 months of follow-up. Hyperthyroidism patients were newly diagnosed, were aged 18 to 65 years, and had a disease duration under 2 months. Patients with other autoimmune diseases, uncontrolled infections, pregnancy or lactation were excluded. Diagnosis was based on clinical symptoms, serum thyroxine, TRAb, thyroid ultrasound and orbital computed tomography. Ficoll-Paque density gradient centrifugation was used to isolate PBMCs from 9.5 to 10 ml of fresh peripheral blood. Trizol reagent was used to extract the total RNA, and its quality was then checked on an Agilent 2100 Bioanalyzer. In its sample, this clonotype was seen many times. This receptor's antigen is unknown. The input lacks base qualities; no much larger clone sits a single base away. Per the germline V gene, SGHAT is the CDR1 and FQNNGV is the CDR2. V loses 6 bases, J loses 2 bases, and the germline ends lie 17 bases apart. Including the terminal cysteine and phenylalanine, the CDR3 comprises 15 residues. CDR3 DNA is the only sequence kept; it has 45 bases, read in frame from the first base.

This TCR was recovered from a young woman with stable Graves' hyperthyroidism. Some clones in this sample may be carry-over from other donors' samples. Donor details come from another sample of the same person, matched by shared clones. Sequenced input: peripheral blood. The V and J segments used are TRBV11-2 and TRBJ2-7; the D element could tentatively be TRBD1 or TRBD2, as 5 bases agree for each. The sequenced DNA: TGTGCCAGCAGGGGGGTGGCAGGGAGCGCCTACGAGCAGTACTTC. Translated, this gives CASRGVAGSAYEQYF.